The 20 T cell receptor beta chains below were found in one sample sequenced in a study of shared clonotypes between healthy human individuals. The repertoire was sequenced with immunoSEQ multiplex PCR; TCRdb's copy has only in-frame clones and lacks some. The sample records approximately 1.1 million clones, 75% to 80% being singletons. The sample was memory CD4+ T cells from PBMCs. As to subset: CD45RA-negative fraction. The receptor set was obtained from a man aged 18 to 30 in good health. Some clones in this sample may be carry-over from other donors' samples.

The genes are TRBV28 and TRBJ1-2, with D uncertain. V lost 5 bases and J 0 bases, leaving 7 bases between the germline ends. The germline gives CDR1 MDHEN, CDR2 SYDVKM. The length of the CDR3 is 13 residues. The CDR3 is CASSTTANYGYTF. Written as DNA, the CDR3 is TGTGCCAGCAGTACTACAGCTAACTATGGCTACACCTTC.

V and J are TRBV19 and TRBJ1-5, with 8 bases that match TRBD1. CDR1 is LNHDA and CDR2 is SQIVND in the germline V gene (reference sequence). This CDR3 has 15 amino acids. V trimming: 5 bases; J trimming: 4 bases; junction bases outside the gene matches: 7. CDR3: CASSSGQGGNQPQHF. CDR3 sequence (DNA): TGTGCCAGTAGTTCAGGACAGGGCGGGAATCAGCCCCAGCATTTT.

This clone was seen a few times. The V and J genes are TRBV4-3 and TRBJ1-2; tentative D call: TRBD1 (6 bases). CDR1 is LGHNA, CDR2 YSLEER, per germline. This CDR3 is built from 14 residues. The germline V and J ends were trimmed by 1 base and 5 bases, with 11 bases remaining between them. In nucleotides, the CDR3 is TGCGCCAGCAGCCAAGGATGGGGGGCGTATGGCTACACCTTC. Amino acid sequence: CASSQGWGAYGYTF.

The chain carries TRBV7-9 and TRBJ1-2; 7 bases align to TRBD1. Germline V lookup: CDR1 SEHNR, CDR2 FQNEAQ (reference sequence). The CDR3 runs to 13 residues. V dropped 6 bases and J dropped 8; count of bases not matched to a gene: 9. The CDR3 DNA is TGTGCCAGCAGTGTCCGGGACAGTGAGGGCTACACCTTC. It is translated as CASSVRDSEGYTF. Variable domain in full (rest from reference TRBV7-9 and TRBJ1-2): DTGVSQNPRHKITKRGQNVTFRCDPISEHNRLYWYRQTLGQGPEFLTYFQNEAQLEKSRLLSDRFSAERPKGSFSTLEIQRTEQGDSAMYLCASSVRDSEGYTFGSGTRLTVV.

The chain joins TRBV4-2 to TRBJ1-3; no clear D. CDR1 is LGHNA, CDR2 YNFKEQ, per germline. V was shortened by 0 bases and J by 5 bases, with 11 bases between the two germline ends. The CDR3 runs to 15 residues. The CDR3 DNA reads as TGTGCCAGCAGCCAAGAGGTATCCGGCAGAAACACCATATATTTT. Translating it yields CASSQEVSGRNTIYF.

The CDR3, as DNA: TGTGCCAGCATGGTCAGCAGGGACACTGAAGCTTTCTTT. Translation: CASMVSRDTEAFF. The rearrangement uses TRBV2 and TRBJ1-1, with TRBD1 as a possible D gene (5 bases). Germline CDR1 and CDR2: SNHLY and FYNNEI. Deletions cut 7 bases from V and 3 bases from J, with 12 bases between. CDR3 length equals 13 residues. Complete variable domain (other parts from reference TRBV2 and TRBJ1-1): EPEVTQTPSHQVTQMGQEVILRCVPISNHLYFYWYRQILGQKVEFLVSFYNNEISEKSEIFDDQFSVERPDGSNFTLKIRSTKLEDSAMYFCASMVSRDTEAFFGQGTRLTVV.

The V call is TRBV4-1, the J call TRBJ1-4; D not certain. In germline, CDR1 is MGHRA, CDR2 YSYEKL. This CDR3 has 16 residues. Trimming took off 2 bases at V and 0 bases at J, with 10 bases between the two ends. CDR3 nucleotide sequence: TGCGCCAGCAGCCAACGAATGATAGCAACTAATGAAAAACTGTTTTTT. Protein product: CASSQRMIATNEKLFF.

There are a few counts of this clone. V and J are TRBV30 and TRBJ1-1; D gene ambiguous. The CDR3 consists of 16 residues. The germline V and J ends were trimmed by 0 bases and 0 bases, with 14 bases remaining between them. Germline loops: CDR1 GTSNPN, CDR2 SVGIG (reference sequence). CDR3 sequence (DNA): TGTGCCTGGAGTGTACGGGCGGGCAGTTTGAACACTGAAGCTTTCTTT. Amino acids: CAWSVRAGSLNTEAFF.

The chain employs TRBV29-1 and TRBJ2-5; D might be TRBD1 (6 bases). Trimming stripped 2 bases from V and 2 bases from J, with 9 bases between. Per the germline V gene, CDR1 is SQVTM and CDR2 is ANQGSEA. The CDR3 consists of 13 residues. The CDR3 protein is CSVEPGQQETQYF. The CDR3 DNA reads as TGCAGCGTTGAACCGGGACAACAAGAGACCCAGTACTTC.

Here the CDR3 DNA reads TGCGCCAGCACCCGGACTAGCGGGAGATGTGGCACCGGGGAGCTGTTTTTT. The encoded protein is CASTRTSGRCGTGELFF. The chain combines TRBV23-1 with TRBJ2-2; 13 nucleotides agree with TRBD2. TRBV23-1 is known as an ORF, though its function is uncertain. This CDR3 contains 17 residues. V lost 7 bases, J lost 4 bases, and 9 bases stayed unmatched.

This sequence joins TRBV10-3 and TRBJ1-4, with D tentatively TRBD1 (6 bases). In germline, CDR1 is ENHRY, CDR2 SYGVKD. CDR3 length: 18 residues. Trimming pared 0 bases from V and 7 bases from J, leaving 21 bases between. Here the CDR3 DNA reads TGTGCCATCAGTGAGTCAGGGAGGGGGTCCGGCTTGGGTGAAAAACTGTTTTTT. Protein sequence: CAISESGRGSGLGEKLFF.

The chain uses TRBV5-1 and TRBJ2-1; 8 nucleotides align to TRBD2. Unmatched junction bases numbered 8, after V lost 1 base and J lost 5 bases. CDR1 and CDR2 (germline): SGHRS, YFSETQ. The CDR3 runs 16 residues. CDR3 nucleotides: TGCGCCAGCAGCTTGAGGGGCGGAGCGGGGGACAATGAGCAGTTCTTC. It codes for CASSLRGGAGDNEQFF. Using reference TRBV5-1 and TRBJ2-1 for the parts outside the CDR3, the full variable domain is KAGVTQTPRYLIKTRGQQVTLSCSPISGHRSVSWYQQTPGQGLQFLFEYFSETQRNKGNFPGRFSGRQFSNSRSEMNVSTLELGDSALYLCASSLRGGAGDNEQFFGPGTRLTVL.

V gene TRBV2 combines with J gene TRBJ1-2; 10 positions agree with TRBD1. CDR1 and CDR2 from the germline V gene are SNHLY and FYNNEI. The CDR3 runs to 14 residues. V shed 5 bases, J shed 3 bases, and the junction held 3 bases outside the gene matches. The CDR3 here is CASSSDRGDYGYTF. DNA for the CDR3: TGTGCCAGCAGTTCGGACAGGGGGGACTATGGCTACACCTTC.

This chain links TRBV5-6 with TRBJ2-6, with 8 bases lining up with TRBD1. The CDR3 is 18 residues long. V dropped 0 bases and J dropped 0; count of bases not matched to a gene: 5. Looked up from germline, CDR1 is SGHDT and CDR2 is YYEEEE. DNA of the CDR3: TGTGCCAGCAGCTTGGAGTCAGGGGGCCCCTCTGGGGCCAACGTCCTGACTTTC. Residues: CASSLESGGPSGANVLTF.

The chain combines TRBV5-1 with TRBJ2-4, with 8 positions matching TRBD2. Germline assignment: CDR1 SGHRS and CDR2 YFSETQ. The V gene end was trimmed by 4 bases and the J gene end by 7 bases; junction bases not matched to a gene: 10. This CDR3 contains 15 residues. As DNA, the CDR3 is TGCGCCAGCAGCCTCCTACCGACTAGCGAGAACATTCAGTACTTC. It translates to CASSLLPTSENIQYF.

The table lists this clone with a count of one. The J gene is TRBJ1-5, the V gene TRBV7-9; 7 nucleotides align to TRBD1. Per the germline V gene, CDR1 is SEHNR and CDR2 is FQNEAQ (reference sequence). There are 13 residues in the CDR3. Germline trimming cut 4 bases from V and 8 bases from J; bases unmatched to any gene: 5. The CDR3 is CASSSLGTEPQHF. CDR3 nucleotides: TGTGCCAGCAGCTCCTTGGGGACAGAGCCCCAGCATTTT.

This chain uses TRBV27 with TRBJ1-3; D gene ambiguous. The CDR3 totals 13 residues. V lost 6 bases and J lost 2, with 8 bases in between. CDR1 is MNHEY and CDR2 is SMNVEV in the germline V gene (reference sequence). CDR3 nucleotides: TGTGCCAGCAGCCAAATGCCTGGAAACACCATATATTTT. Residues: CASSQMPGNTIYF.

The genes are TRBV2 and TRBJ2-7, with 7 bases identical to TRBD2. There are 12 residues in the CDR3. Germline assignment: CDR1 SNHLY and CDR2 FYNNEI. Trimming at V came to 8 bases and at J to 1 base, leaving 2 bases not matched to a gene. The CDR3 sequence: CASWGGSYEQYF. The CDR3 DNA is TGTGCCAGCTGGGGGGGTTCCTACGAGCAGTACTTC.

The table lists this clone with a few counts. This chain connects TRBV5-4 to TRBJ1-2; no clear D. The CDR3 extends over 13 amino acids. V lost 2 bases, J lost 6 bases, and 11 bases lay in between. Germline lookup yields CDR1 SGHNT and CDR2 YYREEE (reference sequence). The CDR3 spells CASSLALGDGYTF. CDR3 sequence (DNA): TGTGCCAGCAGCTTAGCCCTCGGGGATGGCTACACCTTC.

This clone was counted between two and nine times. The chain recombines TRBV30 with TRBJ2-3, with TRBD1 matching over 7 bases. V lost 3 bases to trimming and J lost 2 bases; unmatched junction nucleotides: 11. In germline, CDR1 is GTSNPN, CDR2 SVGIG (reference sequence). CDR3 length: 16 amino acids. The chain's CDR3 is CAWRPTRDRSTDTQYF. DNA of the CDR3: TGTGCCTGGAGGCCCACCAGGGACAGATCCACAGATACGCAGTATTTT.